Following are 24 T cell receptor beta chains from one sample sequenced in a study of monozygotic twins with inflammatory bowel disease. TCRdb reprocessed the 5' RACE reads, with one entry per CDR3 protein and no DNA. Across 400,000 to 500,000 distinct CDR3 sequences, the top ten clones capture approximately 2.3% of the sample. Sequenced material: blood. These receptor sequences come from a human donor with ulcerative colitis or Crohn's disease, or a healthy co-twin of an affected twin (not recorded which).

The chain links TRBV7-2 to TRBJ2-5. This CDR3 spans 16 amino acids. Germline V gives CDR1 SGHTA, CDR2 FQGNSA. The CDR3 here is CASSLSSGVNLETQYF. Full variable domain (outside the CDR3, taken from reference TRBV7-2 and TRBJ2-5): GAGVSQSPSNKVTEKGKDVELRCDPISGHTALYWYRQSLGQGLEFLIYFQGNSAPDKSGLPSDRFSAERTGGSVSTLTIQRTQQEDSAVYLCASSLSSGVNLETQYFGPGTRLLVL.

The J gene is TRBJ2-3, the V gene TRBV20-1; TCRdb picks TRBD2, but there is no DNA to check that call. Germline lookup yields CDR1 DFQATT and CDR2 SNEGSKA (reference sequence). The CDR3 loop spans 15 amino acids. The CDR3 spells CSAAPGLADTDTQYF.

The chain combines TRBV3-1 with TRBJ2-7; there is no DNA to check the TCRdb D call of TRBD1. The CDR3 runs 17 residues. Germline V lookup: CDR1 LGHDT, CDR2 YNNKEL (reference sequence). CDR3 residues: CASSPTPGHYASYEQYF.

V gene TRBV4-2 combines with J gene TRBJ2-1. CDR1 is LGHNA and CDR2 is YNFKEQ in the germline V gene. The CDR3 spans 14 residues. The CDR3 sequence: CASSQDSGYNEQIF.

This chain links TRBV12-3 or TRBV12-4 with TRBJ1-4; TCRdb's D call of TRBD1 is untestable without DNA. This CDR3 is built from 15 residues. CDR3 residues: CASSPGQGLVEKLFF.

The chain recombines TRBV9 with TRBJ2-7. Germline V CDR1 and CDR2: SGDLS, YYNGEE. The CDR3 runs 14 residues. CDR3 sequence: CASSVEVGPYEQYF.

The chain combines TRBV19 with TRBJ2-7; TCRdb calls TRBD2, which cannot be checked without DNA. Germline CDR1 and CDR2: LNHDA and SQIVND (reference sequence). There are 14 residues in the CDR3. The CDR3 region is CASSISQSSYEQYF.

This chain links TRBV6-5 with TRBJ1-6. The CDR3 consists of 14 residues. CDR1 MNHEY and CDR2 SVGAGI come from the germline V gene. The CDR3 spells CASSYSVDNSPLHF.

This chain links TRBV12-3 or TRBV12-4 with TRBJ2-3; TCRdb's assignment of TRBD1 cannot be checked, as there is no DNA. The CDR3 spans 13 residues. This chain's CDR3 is CASIGQGPDTQYF.

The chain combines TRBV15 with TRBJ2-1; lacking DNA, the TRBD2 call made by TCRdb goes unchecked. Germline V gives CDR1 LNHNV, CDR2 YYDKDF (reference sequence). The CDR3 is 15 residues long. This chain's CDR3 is CATTEDPSSYNEQFF.

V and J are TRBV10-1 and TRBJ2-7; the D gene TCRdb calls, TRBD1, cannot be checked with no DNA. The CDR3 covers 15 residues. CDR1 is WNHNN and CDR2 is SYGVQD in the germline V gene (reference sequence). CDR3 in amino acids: CASTHLSGGLHEQYF.

The CDR3 protein is CSAHPTEGGRDTQYF. The genes are TRBV20-1 and TRBJ2-3; lacking DNA, the TRBD2 call made by TCRdb goes unchecked. The CDR3 loop spans 15 amino acids. Germline CDR1 reads DFQATT; CDR2 reads SNEGSKA (reference sequence).

The CDR3 protein is CASSRTVLYQETQYF. This chain joins TRBV27 and TRBJ2-5; absent DNA, TCRdb's TRBD1 call cannot be checked. This CDR3 has 15 residues. Germline V gene lookup returns CDR1 MNHEY and CDR2 SMNVEV (reference sequence).

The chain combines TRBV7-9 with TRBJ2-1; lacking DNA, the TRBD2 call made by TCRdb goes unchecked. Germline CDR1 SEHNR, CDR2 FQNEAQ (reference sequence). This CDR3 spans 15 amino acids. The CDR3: CASRGRGLSHNEQFF.

CDR3 sequence: CSAKGQAYYEQYF. The V gene is TRBV29-1, the J gene TRBJ2-7; the TRBD1 assignment by TCRdb is unverifiable without DNA. Germline V lookup: CDR1 SQVTM, CDR2 ANQGSEA. The CDR3 runs 13 residues.

The CDR3 sequence is CASSFSGGGSDTQYF. This chain joins TRBV11-2 and TRBJ2-3; the TRBD2 assignment by TCRdb is unverifiable without DNA. Germline V gives CDR1 SGHAT, CDR2 FQNNGV. This CDR3 spans 15 amino acids.

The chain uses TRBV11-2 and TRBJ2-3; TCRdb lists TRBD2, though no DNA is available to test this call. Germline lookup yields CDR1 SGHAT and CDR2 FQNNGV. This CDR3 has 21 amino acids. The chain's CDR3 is CASSLGARARTIPILTDTQYF.

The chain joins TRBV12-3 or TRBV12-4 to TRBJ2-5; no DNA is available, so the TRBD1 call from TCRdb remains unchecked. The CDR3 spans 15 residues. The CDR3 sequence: CASTLKGHPKETQYF.

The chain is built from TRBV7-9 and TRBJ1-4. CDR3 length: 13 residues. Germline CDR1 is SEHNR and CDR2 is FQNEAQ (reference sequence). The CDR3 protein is CASEKGLGEKLFF.

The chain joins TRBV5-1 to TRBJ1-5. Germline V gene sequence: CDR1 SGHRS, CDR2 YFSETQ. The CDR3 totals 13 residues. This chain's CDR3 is CASSLGANQPQHF.

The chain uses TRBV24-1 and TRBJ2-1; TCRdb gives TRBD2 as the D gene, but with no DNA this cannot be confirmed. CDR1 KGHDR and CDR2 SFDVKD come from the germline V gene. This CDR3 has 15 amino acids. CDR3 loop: CATSDPQRMSNEQFF.

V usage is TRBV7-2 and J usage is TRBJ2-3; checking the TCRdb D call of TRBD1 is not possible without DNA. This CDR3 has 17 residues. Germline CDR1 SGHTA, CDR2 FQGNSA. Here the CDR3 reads CASIPGRTGHLTDTQYF. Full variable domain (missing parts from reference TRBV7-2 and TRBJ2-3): GAGVSQSPSNKVTEKGKDVELRCDPISGHTALYWYRQSLGQGLEFLIYFQGNSAPDKSGLPSDRFSAERTGGSVSTLTIQRTQQEDSAVYLCASIPGRTGHLTDTQYFGPGTRLTVL.

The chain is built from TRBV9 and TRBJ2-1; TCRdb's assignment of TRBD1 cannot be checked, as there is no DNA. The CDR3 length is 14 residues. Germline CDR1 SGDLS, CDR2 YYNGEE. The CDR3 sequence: CASSAQGAHNEQFF.

CDR3 sequence: CASSPLKIDRENTEAFF. The chain employs TRBV6-2 or TRBV6-3 and TRBJ1-1; the D call of TRBD1 rests on TCRdb alone, since no DNA is present to check it. The CDR3 is 17 amino acids. The V gene's germline CDR1 is MNHEY and CDR2 SVGEGT.